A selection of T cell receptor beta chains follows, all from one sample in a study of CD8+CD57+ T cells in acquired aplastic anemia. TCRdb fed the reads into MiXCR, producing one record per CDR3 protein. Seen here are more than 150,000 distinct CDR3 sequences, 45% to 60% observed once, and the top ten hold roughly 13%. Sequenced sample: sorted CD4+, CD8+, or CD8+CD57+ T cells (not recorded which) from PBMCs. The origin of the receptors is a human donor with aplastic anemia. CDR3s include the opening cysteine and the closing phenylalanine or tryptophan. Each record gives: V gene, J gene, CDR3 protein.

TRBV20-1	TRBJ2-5	CSAAGHQQETQYF
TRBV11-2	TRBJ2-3	CASTNVDTQYF
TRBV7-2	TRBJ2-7	CASSSQGAFGEQYF
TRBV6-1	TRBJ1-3	CASSTTYSSGNTIYF
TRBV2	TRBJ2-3	CASRRSGGTTDTQYF
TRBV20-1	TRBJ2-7	CSANSDISYEQYF
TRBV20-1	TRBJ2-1	CSATPFIPGQRNNEQFF
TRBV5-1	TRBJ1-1	CASSLSGQRNTEAFF
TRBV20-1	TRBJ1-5	CSASTGGGGDYSNQPQHF
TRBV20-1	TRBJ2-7	CSARDIAGAAAEQYF
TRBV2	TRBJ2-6	CASRRQGSGANVLTF
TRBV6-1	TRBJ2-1	CASSDNEQFF
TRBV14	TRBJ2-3	CASSQDAADTQYF
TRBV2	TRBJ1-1	CASSAQVNTEAFF
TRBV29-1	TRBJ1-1	CSVEGTGTEAFF
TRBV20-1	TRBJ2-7	CSARSQDRGTYEQYF
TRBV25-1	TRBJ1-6	CASSLFNPGQFDSPLHF
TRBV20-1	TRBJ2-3	CSARDGSLNTQYF
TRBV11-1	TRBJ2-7	CASSRGQGPNEQYF
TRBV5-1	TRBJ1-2	CASSLGQGDLYGYTF
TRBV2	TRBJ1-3	CASSPGRNTIYF
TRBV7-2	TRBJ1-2	CASSSQALSGYTF
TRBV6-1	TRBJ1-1	CASSTGGVTEAFF
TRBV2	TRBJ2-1	CASSEGWRLAGGPRQKYNEQFF
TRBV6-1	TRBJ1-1	CASRQGSGTEAFF